This paragraph reports one T cell receptor (beta chain). By its share of the sample, this clonotype is medium-sized (0.01 to 0.1%). It has no known antigen specificity. Base-call qualities are not available, and no considerably larger clone is one nucleotide away. The sample comes from a study (dated by TCRdb to the early 2010s). TCRdb lists the instrument as Illumina Genome Analyzer IIx. TCRdb handled the public reads itself, with Q25 trimming in fastp and clone calling in MiXCR, and kept productive beta chains. All rows with the same CDR3 protein become a single entry with the most common DNA and genes. A total of about 7,100 distinct CDR3 sequences appear in this sample, 30% to 35% of them only once. 22% of the sample is taken by the ten largest. The CDR3 covers 15 residues, taking in both the cysteine and the phenylalanine. Only the CDR3 portion is preserved as DNA: 45 bases, with reading frame beginning at the first base. The junction shows trimming of 2 bases on V and 5 bases on J, plus 19 bases between the germline ends. CDR1 and CDR2 were assigned from the germline V gene (reference sequence) as DFQATT and SNEGSKA.

Sequenced sample: blood. Recombination joined TRBV20-1 with TRBJ2-7; TRBD1 is a weak D gene call, 5 bases matching. This receptor was taken from a human donor. CDR3 region: CSARNPGRESDEQYF. DNA sequence: TGCAGTGCTAGAAACCCCGGCAGGGAAAGCGACGAGCAGTACTTC.